The clone carrying this TCR beta chain was counted many times. Diagnoses rested on clinical symptoms, serum thyroxine and TRAb, thyroid ultrasound and orbital computed tomography. V was cut by 6 bases and J by 0 bases, with 11 bases left in between. This CDR3 has 13 amino acids. Germline V gene sequence: CDR1 DFQATT, CDR2 SNEGSKA (reference sequence). This record comes from a study of T cells in Graves' hyperthyroidism and ophthalmopathy. TCR beta CDR3 sequences were amplified from RNA transcripts. In the first-round RT-PCR of the TCR CDR3, the HTBI primer set was used. TCRdb passed the multiplex PCR reads through MiXCR, listing each CDR3 protein once. The table lists 400,000 to 500,000 distinct CDR3 sequences, around an eighth of them singletons, with under 20% in the top ten.

The J gene is TRBJ1-1, the V gene TRBV20-1; D uncertain. This clonotype was obtained from a woman aged 18-29 years with Graves' hyperthyroidism. Specimen: blood. CDR3 protein: CSASPNLNTEAFF. Here the CDR3 DNA reads TGCAGTGCCTCCCCAAACTTGAACACTGAAGCTTTCTTT.